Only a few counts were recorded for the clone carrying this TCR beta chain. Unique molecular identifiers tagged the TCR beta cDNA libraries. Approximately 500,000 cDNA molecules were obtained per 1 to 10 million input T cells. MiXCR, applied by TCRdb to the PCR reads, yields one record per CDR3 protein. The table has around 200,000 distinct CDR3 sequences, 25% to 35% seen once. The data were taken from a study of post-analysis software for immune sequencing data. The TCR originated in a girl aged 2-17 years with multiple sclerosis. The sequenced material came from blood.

The CDR3 DNA sequence: TGTGCCAGCAGCCGCGAGGGACTAGCGGGAGTCACCGGGGAGCTGTTTTTT. As protein: CASSREGLAGVTGELFF. This chain joins TRBV4-2 and TRBJ2-2; 14 positions match TRBD2. The CDR3 runs to 17 residues. CDR1 and CDR2 from the germline V gene are LGHNA and YNFKEQ. V gave up 4 bases and J gave up 4 bases; unmatched junction bases: 5.